A few counts support the clone carrying this TCR beta chain. Antigen specificity is unknown. This specimen comes from a study of T cells after yellow fever vaccination. Findings and limits, study-wide: Reappearance after the booster was seen for most primary-vaccination clones, at 95% to 96% CD4 and roughly 90% CD8.

From the 5' RACE reads, TCRdb called clonotypes with MiXCR, one entry per CDR3 protein. The sample carries about 210,000 distinct CDR3 sequences, about 3% recorded once. The CDR3 loop spans 16 amino acids. CDR1 and CDR2 (germline): SEHNR, FQNEAQ (reference sequence). The V end lost 5 bases, the J end lost 0 bases, and 15 bases lay between the germline ends. The chain couples TRBV7-9 to TRBJ2-3; D perhaps matches TRBD1 (6 bases). This material consisted of CD4+ T cells sorted from PBMCs, taken 10 days after the yellow fever booster vaccination. The sequence was collected from a man between 18 and 29 years old who received the YFV17D yellow fever vaccine. The CDR3 reads CASSRARDISTDTQYF. The CDR3 nucleotides are TGTGCCAGCAGCCGAGCACGGGACATTAGCACAGATACGCAGTATTTT.